The rows below give T cell receptor beta chains drawn from one sample of a study of cytomegalovirus exposure and HLA in healthy donors. Profiling relied on immunoSEQ multiplex PCR, and the TCRdb table lists in-frame clones only, not all of them. This repertoire includes some 70,000 clones. The specimen sequenced was PBMCs. These receptors were obtained from a man aged 35 to 55 in good health and CMV-seronegative. The CDR3 runs from the conserved cysteine through the conserved F or W. The D gene is left open where the match is weak.

>TRBJ2-7|TRBD2|TRBV5-1
TGCGCCAGCAGCTTGCGGGAGCTAGCGGGGTATAACGAGCAGTACTTC
CASSLRELAGYNEQYF
>TRBJ1-6|TRBD1|TRBV5-4
TGTGCCAGCAGCCGGGAAAGGGGGCCCGCAGGTTCACCCCTCCACTTT
CASSRERGPAGSPLHF
>TRBJ1-2|.|TRBV30
TGTGCCTGGAGGGGGGCTGGCTATGGCTACACCTTC
CAWRGAGYGYTF
>TRBJ1-6|TRBD1|TRBV5-1
TGCGCCAGCAGCCCACTTGAGGGGGCGAATAATTCACCCCTCCACTTT
CASSPLEGANNSPLHF
>TRBJ2-1|TRBD2|TRBV5-6
TGTGCCAGCAGCTTGGTGGTTAGCGGGGGTTACAATGAGCAGTTCTTC
CASSLVVSGGYNEQFF
>TRBJ1-1|.|TRBV30
TGTGCCTGGAGTTGGCAGGGAAGGAACACTGAAGCTTTCTTT
CAWSWQGRNTEAFF
>TRBJ2-7|.|TRBV28
TGTGCCAGCAGTTCCCCTCCCCCCAGGGGACACTTTCACGAGCAGTACTTC
CASSSPPPRGHFHEQYF
>TRBJ1-2|.|TRBV29-1
TGCAGCGTTGATGAGGACCCGGAGGCCTATGGCTACACCTTC
CSVDEDPEAYGYTF
>TRBJ2-5|TRBD2|TRBV27
TGTGCCAGCTCTACTAGCGGAAGACAAGAGACCCAGTACTTC
CASSTSGRQETQYF
>TRBJ2-7|.|TRBV30
TGTGCCTGGAAGATAGGGGTAGGAACCTACGAGCAGTACTTC
CAWKIGVGTYEQYF
>TRBJ2-5|TRBD2|TRBV6-1
TGTGCCAGCAGCTCGTCTAGCGGGGGGCAAGAGACCCAGTACTTC
CASSSSSGGQETQYF
>TRBJ1-4|TRBD1|TRBV5-1
TGCGCCAGCAGGGCGGAACAGGGGACTAATGAAAAACTGTTTTTT
CASRAEQGTNEKLFF
>TRBJ2-1|TRBD2|TRBV5-1
TGCGCCAGCAGCTTCTCTCGGGGGGGCCTCTACAATGAGCAGTTCTTC
CASSFSRGGLYNEQFF
>TRBJ2-7|TRBD2|TRBV2
TGTGCCAGCACCCGCCCCAGCGGGGGGACCTACGAGCAGTACTTC
CASTRPSGGTYEQYF
>TRBJ1-2|.|TRBV19
TGTGCCAGTAGCCCGGACAGTACCGACCCATATGGCTACACCTTC
CASSPDSTDPYGYTF
>TRBJ1-6|.|TRBV4-2
TGTGCCAGCAGCCAAGGAACCCATGGGGCGGGGATAGGTTCACCCCTCCACTTT
CASSQGTHGAGIGSPLHF
>TRBJ2-1|TRBD1|TRBV27
TGTGCCAGCAGTTTAGGGCGGACAGGGGACAATGAGCAGTTCTTC
CASSLGRTGDNEQFF
>TRBJ1-2|.|TRBV30
TGTGCCGGGAGTGGGGGCCGCGGCATTTCGGATGGCTACACCTTC
CAGSGGRGISDGYTF
>TRBJ1-4|TRBD1|TRBV5-6
TGTGCCAGCAGCTTCCAGACAGGGGCGGGAAAACTGTTTTTT
CASSFQTGAGKLFF
>TRBJ2-7|.|TRBV5-1
TGCGCCAGCAGCTTGCTGAGCTCCTACGAGCAGTACTTC
CASSLLSSYEQYF
>TRBJ2-7|.|TRBV4-2
TGTGCCAGCAGCCAAGTTTCAGGGGAGGGGATACACTACGAGCAGTACTTC
CASSQVSGEGIHYEQYF
>TRBJ1-5|.|TRBV9
TGTGCCAGCAGCAAGGGGACCCGAGGGGGTCAGCCCCAGCATTTT
CASSKGTRGGQPQHF
>TRBJ1-5|.|TRBV19
TGTGCCAGTAGTATCAAAACAGGGATCAGCAATCAGCCCCAGCATTTT
CASSIKTGISNQPQHF
>TRBJ1-5|.|TRBV2
TGTGCCACCAGTCGGAGCAATCAGCCCCAGCATTTT
CATSRSNQPQHF
>TRBJ2-5|TRBD2|TRBV2
TGTGCCAGCAGTCCCGGGACTAGTACGGAGACCCAGTACTTC
CASSPGTSTETQYF
>TRBJ1-1|TRBD1|TRBV28
TGTGCCAGCAGGGGAGACAGGGTCACTGAAGCTTTCTTT
CASRGDRVTEAFF